This paragraph covers one T cell receptor beta chain sequence. The entry originates in a study of shared clonotypes between healthy human individuals. Authors' processing steps: With immunoSEQ giving junction-only sequences and no quality scores, filtering differed. Generated by immunoSEQ multiplex PCR, the TCRdb table keeps only in-frame clones and is missing some. V and J calls and clone size are copied from that table; D and trimming were computed from the DNA. Here the sample spans over 400,000 clones, about 85% being singletons. This clonotype was obtained from a woman between 35 and 50 years old in good health. Some clones in this sample may be carry-over from other donors' samples. Sequencing used PBMCs.

CDR3 sequence (DNA): TGTGCCAGCAGCTCGGGACAAGAAGAAAAACTGTTTTTT. Translating gives CASSSGQEEKLFF. The chain couples TRBV28 to TRBJ1-4; weak D call: TRBD1 (6 bases). In germline, CDR1 is MDHEN, CDR2 SYDVKM. The V gene lost 6 bases and the J gene lost 8 bases, with 13 bases spanning the gap. The CDR3 runs 13 residues.